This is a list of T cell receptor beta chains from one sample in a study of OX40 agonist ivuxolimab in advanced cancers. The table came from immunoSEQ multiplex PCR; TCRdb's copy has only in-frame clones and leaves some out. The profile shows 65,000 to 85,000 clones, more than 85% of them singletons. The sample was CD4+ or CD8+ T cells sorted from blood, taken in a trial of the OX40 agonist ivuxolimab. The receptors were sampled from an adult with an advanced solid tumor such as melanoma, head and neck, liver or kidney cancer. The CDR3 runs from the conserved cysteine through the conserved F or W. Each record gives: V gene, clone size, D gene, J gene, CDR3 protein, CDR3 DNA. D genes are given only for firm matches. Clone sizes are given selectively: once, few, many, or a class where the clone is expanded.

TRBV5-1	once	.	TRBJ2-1	CASNPDGEVHEQFF	TGCGCCAGCAACCCGGACGGGGAGGTGCATGAGCAGTTCTTC
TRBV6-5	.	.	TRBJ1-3	CASSLSRSSGNTIYF	TGTGCCAGCAGTTTATCCAGAAGCTCTGGAAACACCATATATTTT
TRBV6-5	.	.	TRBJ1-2	CASSYSSLLGYGYTF	TGTGCCAGCAGTTACTCTTCCCTTCTGGGCTATGGCTACACCTTC
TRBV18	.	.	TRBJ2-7	CASSPGTGGGEQYF	TGTGCCAGCTCACCTGGGACGGGTGGAGGCGAGCAGTACTTC
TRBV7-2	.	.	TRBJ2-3	CASSIARAPTDTQYF	TGTGCCAGCAGCATAGCGAGGGCCCCTACAGATACGCAGTATTTT
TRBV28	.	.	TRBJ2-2	CANRGRGSSGELFF	TGTGCCAACCGGGGACGAGGGTCGTCCGGGGAGCTGTTTTTT
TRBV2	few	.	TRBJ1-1	CASISGNTEAFF	TGTGCCAGCATCTCAGGGAACACTGAAGCTTTCTTT
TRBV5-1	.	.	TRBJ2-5	CASSFTGAEETQYF	TGCGCCAGCAGCTTTACGGGGGCGGAAGAGACCCAGTACTTC
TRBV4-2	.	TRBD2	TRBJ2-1	CASSHQGLADFLYYNEQFF	TGTGCCAGCAGCCACCAGGGACTAGCGGACTTCTTATATTACAATGAGCAGTTCTTC
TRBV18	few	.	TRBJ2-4	CASSPPLGAVKNIQYF	TGTGCCAGCTCACCACCTTTGGGGGCGGTCAAAAACATTCAGTACTTC
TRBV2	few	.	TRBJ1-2	CASSGTTVNYGYTF	TGTGCCAGCAGTGGAACGACCGTTAACTATGGCTACACCTTC
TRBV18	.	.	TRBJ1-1	CASSMAESTEAFF	TGTGCCAGCTCAATGGCGGAGAGCACTGAAGCTTTCTTT
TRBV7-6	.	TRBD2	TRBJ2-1	CASSLAPLLLAGGYNEQFF	TGTGCCAGCAGCTTAGCCCCCCTTTTACTAGCGGGGGGCTACAATGAGCAGTTCTTC
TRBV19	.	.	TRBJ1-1	CASRAGPVGTEAFF	TGTGCCAGTAGGGCAGGACCCGTGGGCACTGAAGCTTTCTTT
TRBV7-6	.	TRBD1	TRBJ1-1	CASSLGTGSNTEAFF	TGTGCCAGCAGCTTAGGGACAGGATCGAACACTGAAGCTTTCTTT
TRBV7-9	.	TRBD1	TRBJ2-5	CASSSRDRDRATNGETQYF	TGTGCCAGCAGCTCAAGGGACCGGGACAGGGCAACCAACGGGGAGACCCAGTACTTC
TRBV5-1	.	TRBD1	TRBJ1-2	CASSLLTGGAEGYTF	TGCGCCAGCAGCTTATTGACAGGGGGCGCGGAGGGCTACACCTTC
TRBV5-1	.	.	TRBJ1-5	CASSLLGRARGNQPQHF	TGCGCCAGCAGCTTGCTTGGCCGGGCACGAGGCAATCAGCCCCAGCATTTT
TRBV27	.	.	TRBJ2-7	CASSSVVAHPTTYEQYF	TGTGCCAGCAGTTCCGTCGTGGCCCACCCAACCACCTACGAGCAGTACTTC
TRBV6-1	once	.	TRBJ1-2	CASSAILNNPGYTF	TGTGCCAGCAGTGCTATACTAAACAATCCCGGGTACACCTTC
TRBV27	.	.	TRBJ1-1	CASSSYLTANEAFF	TGTGCCAGCAGTTCGTATTTGACGGCGAATGAAGCTTTCTTT
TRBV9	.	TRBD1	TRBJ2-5	CASSVIRAGGQETQYF	TGTGCCAGCAGCGTAATACGGGCAGGGGGACAAGAGACCCAGTACTTC
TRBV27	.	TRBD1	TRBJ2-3	CASSPGQGPSTDTQYF	TGTGCCAGCAGTCCGGGACAGGGGCCGAGCACAGATACGCAGTATTTT
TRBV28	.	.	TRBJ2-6	CASSAQSGANVLTF	TGTGCCAGCAGCGCCCAATCTGGGGCCAACGTCCTGACTTTC
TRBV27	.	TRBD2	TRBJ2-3	CASSYQRGGSDTQYF	TGTGCCAGCAGCTATCAGCGGGGGGGATCCGATACGCAGTATTTT
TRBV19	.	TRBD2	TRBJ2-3	CASSSRSGVNTDTQYF	TGTGCCAGTAGTTCACGAAGCGGGGTTAACACAGATACGCAGTATTTT
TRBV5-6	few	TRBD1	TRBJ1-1	CASSANRGVNTEAFF	TGTGCCAGCAGCGCTAACAGGGGCGTGAACACTGAAGCTTTCTTT
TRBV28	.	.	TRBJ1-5	CASSNLRVGGQPQHF	TGTGCCAGCAGCAATCTCAGGGTGGGGGGTCAGCCCCAGCATTTT
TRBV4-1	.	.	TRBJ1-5	CASSQAPHQPQHF	TGCGCCAGCAGCCAAGCCCCTCATCAGCCCCAGCATTTT
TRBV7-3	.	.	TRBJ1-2	CASSSQGMDYGYTF	TGTGCCAGCAGCTCACAGGGAATGGACTATGGCTACACCTTC
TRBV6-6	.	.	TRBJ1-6	CASSYGLVSGNSPLHF	TGTGCCAGCAGTTACGGACTTGTCTCGGGTAATTCACCCCTCCACTTT
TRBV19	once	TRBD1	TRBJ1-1	CASSTRQGGKNTEAFF	TGTGCCAGTAGTACCCGACAGGGAGGGAAGAACACTGAAGCTTTCTTT
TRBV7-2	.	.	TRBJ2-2	CASSPGQLNTGELFF	TGTGCCAGCAGCCCGGGACAACTGAACACCGGGGAGCTGTTTTTT